A selection of T cell receptor beta chains follows, all from one sample in a study of technical replicates of blood from a handful of donors. Using immunoSEQ multiplex PCR, the repertoire was profiled, and TCRdb retains in-frame clones only, with some absent. The sample lists 84,000 or so clones; approximately 94% were seen once. The sample taken for sequencing was T cells isolated from PBMCs. The receptors were gathered from a human donor in good health. Both conserved end residues are part of each CDR3. The D gene is left open where the match is weak. Only some rows state a clone size, as once, few, many or a class for expanded clones.

j_gene,d_gene,v_gene,abundance,CDR3aa,CDR3nt
TRBJ2-1,TRBD2,TRBV29-1,NA,CSVEPAGGRGEQFF,TGCAGCGTTGAACCAGCGGGGGGGAGGGGTGAGCAGTTCTTC
TRBJ1-5,NA,TRBV19,NA,CASSRFYRAHSNQPQHF,TGTGCCAGTAGTCGATTCTATAGAGCCCATAGCAATCAGCCCCAGCATTTT
TRBJ2-7,NA,TRBV29-1,NA,CSAEGGIPSYEQYF,TGCAGCGCGGAGGGGGGGATCCCCTCCTACGAGCAGTACTTC
TRBJ2-1,TRBD2,TRBV5-4,NA,CASKLSGSGSYNEQFF,TGTGCCAGCAAGTTAAGCGGGAGCGGGTCCTACAATGAGCAGTTCTTC
TRBJ2-1,NA,TRBV20-1,NA,CSAEREILFF,TGCAGTGCCGAGAGGGAGATACTATTCTTC
TRBJ2-3,TRBD2,TRBV19,NA,CASRTKAGVMDTQYF,TGTGCCAGTAGAACCAAAGCGGGAGTGATGGATACGCAGTATTTT
TRBJ2-3,TRBD2,TRBV11-2,NA,CASSGGLAGALITDTQYF,TGTGCCAGCAGCGGGGGACTAGCGGGGGCCCTCATCACAGATACGCAGTATTTT
TRBJ2-7,NA,TRBV7-9,NA,CASSGNDRPAYEQYF,TGTGCCAGCAGCGGGAACGACAGGCCTGCCTACGAGCAGTACTTC
TRBJ2-7,NA,TRBV18,NA,CASSPRAVPNYEQYF,TGTGCCAGCTCCCCCCGAGCGGTCCCAAACTACGAGCAGTACTTC
TRBJ1-1,NA,TRBV27,NA,CASSLAGLTEAFF,TGTGCCAGCAGTTTAGCAGGGTTGACTGAAGCTTTCTTT
TRBJ2-7,NA,TRBV6-1,NA,CASSTYYEQYF,TGTGCCAGCAGTACTTACTACGAGCAGTACTTC
TRBJ1-1,TRBD1,TRBV2,NA,CASLRAGTGTEAFF,TGTGCCAGTCTACGCGCCGGGACAGGGACTGAAGCTTTCTTT
TRBJ1-2,NA,TRBV27,few,CASSPGASYGYTF,TGTGCCAGCTCCCCCGGAGCCAGCTATGGCTACACCTTC
TRBJ2-1,TRBD1,TRBV28,NA,CASSLDRGGNEQFF,TGTGCCAGCAGTCTTGACAGGGGGGGCAATGAGCAGTTCTTC
TRBJ1-3,NA,TRBV4-2,NA,CASSPWSGSQTGNTIYF,TGTGCCAGCAGCCCCTGGTCCGGGTCCCAAACTGGAAACACCATATATTTT
TRBJ1-1,TRBD1,TRBV6-5,NA,CASKQGAITEAFF,TGTGCCAGCAAACAGGGGGCAATCACTGAAGCTTTCTTT
TRBJ1-2,TRBD1,TRBV2,NA,CASSPDRIFGYTF,TGTGCCAGCAGTCCGGACAGGATATTTGGCTACACCTTC
TRBJ2-1,TRBD1,TRBV2,NA,CASSELTGEIGDEQFF,TGTGCCAGCAGTGAACTGACAGGGGAGATTGGCGATGAGCAGTTCTTC
TRBJ1-2,NA,TRBV10-1,once,CASSDSTNYGYTF,TGCGCCAGCAGTGATTCGACAAACTATGGCTACACCTTC
TRBJ2-7,TRBD2,TRBV27,NA,CARTRTSGEAVPYEQYF,TGTGCCCGAACTAGGACTAGCGGGGAGGCCGTACCCTACGAGCAGTACTTC
TRBJ2-3,TRBD1,TRBV7-9,once,CASSLAGTGYTDTQYF,TGTGCCAGCAGCTTAGCAGGGACAGGCTACACAGATACGCAGTATTTT
TRBJ1-5,NA,TRBV19,NA,CASSIDEGQPQHF,TGTGCCAGTAGTATAGATGAGGGTCAGCCCCAGCATTTT
TRBJ2-3,TRBD1,TRBV7-9,NA,CASSSQGISTDTQYF,TGTGCCAGCAGCTCACAGGGGATCAGCACAGATACGCAGTATTTT
TRBJ1-1,TRBD1,TRBV27,once,CASSLGAGGTEAFF,TGTGCCAGCAGTTTAGGGGCAGGGGGCACTGAAGCTTTCTTT
TRBJ2-1,TRBD1,TRBV7-9,NA,CASSTLTGGLWNEQFF,TGTGCCAGCAGCACTTTGACAGGGGGATTATGGAATGAGCAGTTCTTC
TRBJ2-7,TRBD2,TRBV13,once,CASSYRLAGGPTSYEQYF,TGTGCCAGCAGCTACCGACTAGCGGGGGGGCCGACCTCCTACGAGCAGTACTTC
TRBJ1-1,NA,TRBV5-1,NA,CASSFREGLNTEAFF,TGCGCCAGCAGCTTCAGGGAGGGGTTGAACACTGAAGCTTTCTTT
TRBJ2-7,TRBD2,TRBV4-1,NA,CASSQDPPWREGLDEQYF,TGCGCCAGCAGCCAAGATCCCCCCTGGCGGGAGGGCCTGGACGAGCAGTACTTC
TRBJ1-2,NA,TRBV5-4,NA,CASSLAGGYGYTF,TGTGCCAGCAGCTTGGCCGGGGGCTATGGCTACACCTTC
TRBJ1-1,NA,TRBV19,NA,CASSRRQPSDTEAFF,TGTGCCAGTAGTAGGAGGCAGCCCTCGGACACTGAAGCTTTCTTT
TRBJ2-7,NA,TRBV7-6,NA,CASSLEPGLKYEQYF,TGTGCCAGCAGCTTGGAGCCGGGACTCAAATACGAGCAGTACTTC
TRBJ2-1,NA,TRBV5-4,NA,CASSLAGFGEDEQFF,TGTGCCAGCAGCTTGGCGGGGTTCGGCGAGGATGAGCAGTTCTTC
TRBJ1-1,TRBD1,TRBV7-9,NA,CASSYQQGAGNEAFF,TGTGCCAGCAGCTACCAACAGGGGGCTGGTAATGAAGCTTTCTTT
TRBJ1-1,NA,TRBV27,NA,CASSLSGGRTEAFF,TGTGCCAGCAGTTTATCGGGCGGGCGAACTGAAGCTTTCTTT
TRBJ2-3,TRBD2,TRBV19,NA,CASSKAGAIDTQYF,TGTGCCAGTAGTAAAGCGGGAGCAATAGATACGCAGTATTTT
TRBJ2-1,NA,TRBV18,NA,CASSPLKQGSANNEQFF,TGTGCCAGCTCACCCCTAAAACAGGGAAGCGCGAACAATGAGCAGTTCTTC
TRBJ1-2,NA,TRBV19,NA,CASSIGSSFYGYTF,TGTGCCAGTAGTATAGGTTCCAGTTTCTATGGCTACACCTTC
TRBJ2-7,TRBD1,TRBV7-9,NA,CASSQQDRYEQYF,TGTGCCAGCAGCCAACAGGACAGGTACGAGCAGTACTTC
TRBJ2-2,NA,TRBV30,NA,CAWKRGVNTGELFF,TGTGCCTGGAAGCGCGGGGTGAACACCGGGGAGCTGTTTTTT
TRBJ2-7,NA,TRBV7-8,NA,CASSLSGDEQYF,TGTGCCAGCAGCTTATCAGGGGACGAGCAGTACTTC
TRBJ1-4,TRBD1,TRBV30,NA,CAWSVQDRVYEKLFF,TGTGCCTGGAGTGTACAGGACAGGGTTTATGAAAAACTGTTTTTT
TRBJ1-2,NA,TRBV28,NA,CASSLFTGLMENGYTF,TGTGCCAGCAGTCTATTTACAGGGCTAATGGAAAATGGCTACACCTTC
TRBJ1-1,TRBD1,TRBV9,NA,CASSHNRGEAFF,TGTGCCAGCAGTCACAACAGGGGTGAAGCTTTCTTT
TRBJ2-7,TRBD1,TRBV28,few,CASRTQGGLVVEQYF,TGTGCCAGCAGGACACAGGGGGGACTGGTCGTCGAGCAGTACTTC
TRBJ1-2,NA,TRBV4-1,NA,CASSPTGSPYGYTF,TGCGCCAGCAGCCCTACCGGGAGCCCCTATGGCTACACCTTC
TRBJ1-2,NA,TRBV27,NA,CASSRTDSYSSYTF,TGTGCCAGCAGCCGCACGGACAGCTATAGCTCCTACACCTTC
TRBJ1-1,NA,TRBV11-3,NA,CASSLGQLQAFF,TGTGCCAGCAGCTTAGGACAGCTCCAAGCTTTCTTT
TRBJ2-7,TRBD2,TRBV6-1,NA,CASSKGLAGAYEQYF,TGTGCCAGCAGTAAGGGACTAGCGGGGGCCTACGAGCAGTACTTC
TRBJ2-7,NA,TRBV4-1,NA,CASSQGQGTYEQYF,TGCGCCAGCAGCCAAGGGCAGGGCACCTACGAGCAGTACTTC
TRBJ1-2,NA,TRBV5-1,NA,CASSLDRYGYTF,TGCGCCAGCAGCTTGGACAGATATGGCTACACCTTC
TRBJ1-5,NA,TRBV5-1,NA,CASSLAPHQPQHF,TGCGCCAGCAGCTTGGCCCCTCATCAGCCCCAGCATTTT
TRBJ2-1,NA,TRBV11-2,NA,CASSPGQINEQFF,TGTGCCAGCAGCCCGGGACAAATCAATGAGCAGTTCTTC
TRBJ1-1,NA,TRBV19,NA,CASSIGGSDTEAFF,TGTGCCAGTAGTATAGGTGGCAGCGACACTGAAGCTTTCTTT
TRBJ2-1,NA,TRBV28,NA,CASVYGDEQFF,TGTGCCAGCGTTTACGGGGATGAGCAGTTCTTC
TRBJ1-5,NA,TRBV5-4,few,CASSEGLSNQPQHF,TGTGCCAGCAGCGAGGGACTTAGCAATCAGCCCCAGCATTTT
TRBJ2-1,NA,TRBV6-6,NA,CASSPQVNEQFF,TGTGCCAGCAGTCCCCAGGTCAATGAGCAGTTCTTC
TRBJ2-6,NA,TRBV4-2,NA,CASSEGGTGANVLTF,TGTGCCAGCAGCGAGGGGGGGACGGGGGCCAACGTCCTGACTTTC
TRBJ2-7,NA,TRBV28,NA,CASKHGGAYEQYF,TGTGCCAGCAAGCATGGAGGGGCCTACGAGCAGTACTTC
TRBJ1-4,NA,TRBV9,NA,CASTRGGGVDEKLFF,TGTGCCAGCACCCGAGGGGGGGGCGTAGATGAAAAACTGTTTTTT